The present entry profiles one T cell receptor beta chain with its context. This sample is part of a study of cytomegalovirus exposure and HLA in healthy donors. The study ran its PCR with 60 Vbeta and 13 Jbeta primers. Generated by immunoSEQ multiplex PCR, the TCRdb table keeps only in-frame clones and is missing some. The data hold 150,000 to 200,000 clones, with over 70% observed a single time. This CDR3 contains 13 residues. CDR1 is SNHLY and CDR2 is FYNNEI in the germline V gene. V lost 1 base, J lost 4 bases, and 0 bases stayed unmatched. The rearrangement joins TRBV2 to TRBJ2-5; 7 bases agree with TRBD2. This TCR was sampled from a man aged 35 to 55 in good health and CMV-seropositive. Specimen: PBMCs. CDR3 nucleotides: TGTGCCAGCAGTGAAGGGGGGGGAGAGACCCAGTACTTC. Amino acids: CASSEGGGETQYF.